The clone carrying this TCR beta chain appeared a single time. The germline V gene has CDR1 SNHLY and CDR2 FYNNEI. The CDR3 totals 14 residues. J gave up 5 bases and V 6 bases, and 9 bases lay outside the gene matches. The data were obtained in a study of CD8+ T cells in alopecia areata. cDNA reverse transcribed from extracted RNA served as the sequencing template. Profiling relied on immunoSEQ multiplex PCR, and the TCRdb table lists in-frame clones only, not all of them. The table lists about 200,000 clones, 45% to 70% of them singletons. This sequence originates from a human donor in good health. Source material: CD8+ T cells sorted from blood. The rearrangement uses TRBV2 and TRBJ1-1; 7 positions match TRBD1. This CDR3 reads CASSNDRVWTEAFF. The CDR3 DNA reads TGTGCCAGCAGCAACGACAGGGTTTGGACTGAAGCTTTCTTT.